This record looks at one T cell receptor (beta chain) sequence and its context. All the patients suffered relapse after autologous stem cell transplantation, and brentuximab vedotin exposure differed. Here immunoSEQ multiplex PCR was the method, and the copy in TCRdb shows in-frame clones only, minus some. The profile covers about 58,000 clones, with 88% appearing a single time and under 6% taken by the ten largest. The data were obtained in a study of PD-1 blockade in classical Hodgkin lymphoma. CDR1 and CDR2 (germline): MNHNS, SASEGT. V was pared by 6 bases and J by 2 bases, with 7 bases between. The CDR3 is 13 residues long.

Here the sequenced sample was peripheral blood mononuclear cells (PBMCs), taken before the second cycle of nivolumab. The chain uses TRBV6-1 and TRBJ2-2, with no clear D. The clonotype originates from a human donor with classical Hodgkin lymphoma. CDR3 region: CASRAQNTGELFF. In DNA form, the CDR3 reads TGTGCCAGCAGGGCCCAAAACACCGGGGAGCTGTTTTTT.